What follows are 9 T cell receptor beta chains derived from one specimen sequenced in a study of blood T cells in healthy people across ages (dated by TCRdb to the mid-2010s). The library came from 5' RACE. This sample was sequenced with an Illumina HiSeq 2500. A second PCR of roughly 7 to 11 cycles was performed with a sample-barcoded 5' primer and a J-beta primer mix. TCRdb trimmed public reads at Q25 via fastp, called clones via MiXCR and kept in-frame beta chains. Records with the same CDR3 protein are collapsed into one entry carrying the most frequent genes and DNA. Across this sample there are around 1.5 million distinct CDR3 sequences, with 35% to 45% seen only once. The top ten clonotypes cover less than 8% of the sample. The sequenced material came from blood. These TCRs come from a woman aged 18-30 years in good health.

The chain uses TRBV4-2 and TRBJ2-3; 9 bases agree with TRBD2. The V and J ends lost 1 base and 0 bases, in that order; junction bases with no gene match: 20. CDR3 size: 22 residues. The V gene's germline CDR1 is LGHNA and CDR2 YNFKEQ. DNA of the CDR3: TGTGCCAGCAGCCAAGGGGGTCATTGGTCCGTAGCGGGGGATCTTAGCACAGATACGCAGTATTTT. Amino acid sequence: CASSQGGHWSVAGDLSTDTQYF.

The CDR3 loop is CATDLGAAQPQHF. For the CDR3, the DNA is TGTGCCACCGACCTCGGGGCAGCTCAGCCCCAGCATTTT. V and J are TRBV15 and TRBJ1-5, with a possible D match to TRBD1 (5 bases). Trimming cost V 8 bases and J 6 bases, with 14 bases left between them. This CDR3 region has 13 residues. The germline CDR1 and CDR2 sequences are LNHNV and YYDKDF (reference sequence).

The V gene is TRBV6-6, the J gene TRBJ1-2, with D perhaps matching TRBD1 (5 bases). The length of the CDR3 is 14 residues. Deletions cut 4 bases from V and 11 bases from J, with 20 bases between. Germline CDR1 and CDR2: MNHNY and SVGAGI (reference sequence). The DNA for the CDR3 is TGTGCCAGCAGTTCCTACCTGAGCGGGGAGGGGTACACCTTC. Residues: CASSSYLSGEGYTF.

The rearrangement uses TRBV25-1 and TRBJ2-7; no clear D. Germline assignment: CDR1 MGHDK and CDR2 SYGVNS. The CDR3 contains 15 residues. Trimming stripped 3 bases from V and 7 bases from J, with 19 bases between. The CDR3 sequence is CASSDLESPWNEQYF. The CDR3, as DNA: TGTGCCAGCAGTGATTTGGAGTCTCCTTGGAATGAGCAGTACTTC.

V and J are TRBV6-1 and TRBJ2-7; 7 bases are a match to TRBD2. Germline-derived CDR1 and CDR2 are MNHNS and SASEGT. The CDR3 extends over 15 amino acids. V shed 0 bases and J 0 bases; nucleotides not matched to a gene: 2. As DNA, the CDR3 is TGTGCCAGCAGTGAAGCTCGCGGGGGCTCCTACGAGCAGTACTTC. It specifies CASSEARGGSYEQYF.

CDR3 coding DNA: TGTGCCATCAATCCCAACGCCCCGGGACAGGGGCTCGCCTATGGCTACACCTTC. It encodes CAINPNAPGQGLAYGYTF. This chain links TRBV10-3 with TRBJ1-2; 10 nucleotides match TRBD1. Germline loops: CDR1 ENHRY, CDR2 SYGVKD. The CDR3 consists of 18 residues. The junction had 18 bases not matched to a gene; V was cut back by 7 bases and J by 4 bases.

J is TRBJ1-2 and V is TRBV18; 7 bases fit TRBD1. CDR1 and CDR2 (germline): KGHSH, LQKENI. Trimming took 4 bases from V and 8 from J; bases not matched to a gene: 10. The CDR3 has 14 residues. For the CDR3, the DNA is TGTGCCAGCTCACTCAATCCCAACAGGGGAGGCTACACCTTC. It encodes CASSLNPNRGGYTF.

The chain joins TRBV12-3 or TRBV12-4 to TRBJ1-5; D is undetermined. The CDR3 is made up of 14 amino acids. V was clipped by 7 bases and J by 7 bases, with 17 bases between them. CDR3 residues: CASTQYAAAQPQHF. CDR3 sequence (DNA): TGTGCCAGCACCCAATACGCAGCCGCACAGCCCCAGCATTTT.

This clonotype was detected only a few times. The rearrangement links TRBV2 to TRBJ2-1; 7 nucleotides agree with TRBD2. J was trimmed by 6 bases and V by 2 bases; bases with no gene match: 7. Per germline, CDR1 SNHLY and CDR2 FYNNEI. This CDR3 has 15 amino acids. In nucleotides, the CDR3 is TGTGCCAGCAGTGAATACGCGGGAGAGGCCAATGAGCAGTTCTTC. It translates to CASSEYAGEANEQFF.